This T cell receptor (beta chain) was sequenced in a study of metastatic and nonmetastatic thyroid tumors. Study at large: Comparison of repertoires was carried out across blood and tumor or nodule tissue from malignant and benign thyroid patients.

Germline lookup yields CDR1 DFQATT and CDR2 SNEGSKA (reference sequence). The CDR3 extends over 14 amino acids. Authors' methods: Between-group CDR3 differences, defined by clinicopathological status, yielded a distant-metastasis classifier for papillary thyroid cancer. TCRdb re-analyzed the PCR reads through MiXCR. These V and J calls rely on TCRdb rather than the paper's analysis. The sample holds roughly 30,000 clones, about a tenth seen once. This clone was recorded only once. The germline gene is not matched at one end of the junction; a read error may be the cause. Each patient came to thyroid surgery without any prior treatment (of any kind).

The gene calls are TRBV20-1 and TRBJ2-7; D tentatively reads TRBD1 or TRBD2 (5 bases each). Sequencing was carried out using blood. The TCR sequence derives from a female donor with papillary thyroid cancer or a benign thyroid nodule (not recorded which). Some clones in this sample may be carry-over from other donors' samples. The CDR3 loop is CSAARDGRFYDQYF. In DNA form, the CDR3 reads TGCAGTGCTGCCCGGGACGGAAGATTCTACGATCAGTACTTC.